This entry is about one TCR beta chain. V dropped 6 bases and J dropped 3; count of bases not matched to a gene: 4. This CDR3 contains 13 residues. Germline V gene lookup returns CDR1 DFQATT and CDR2 SNEGSKA (reference sequence). The sample is drawn from a study of T cells in Graves' hyperthyroidism and ophthalmopathy. Amplification targeted TCR beta CDR3 regions from RNA transcripts. The study used the HTBI primer set for a first-round RT-PCR of the TCR CDR3. MiXCR, applied by TCRdb to the multiplex PCR reads, yields one record per CDR3 protein. The sample has about 400,000 distinct CDR3 sequences, roughly 15% seen once.

V usage is TRBV20-1 and J usage is TRBJ1-5; 8 bases align to TRBD1. Sequencing was carried out using blood. The clonotype was recovered from a woman aged 18-35 years with Graves' hyperthyroidism. CDR3 amino acids: CSATQGANQPQHF. The CDR3 region has the DNA TGCAGTGCCACCCAGGGGGCCAATCAGCCCCAGCATTTT.